This record covers a single TCR beta chain. The antigen is not known. Time point described: cycle 4 day 1 (C4D1), after more than five weeks of nivolumab. Autologous stem cell transplantation was followed by relapse in every patient, and brentuximab vedotin exposure varied. The data belong to a study of PD-1 blockade in classical Hodgkin lymphoma. General study results and limits: Significant TCR diversity gains by C4D1 occurred in CD4+ but not CD8+ cells.

The table came from immunoSEQ multiplex PCR; TCRdb's copy has only in-frame clones and leaves some out. The sample includes 110,000 or so clones, around 90% of them seen just once. Sequenced material: peripheral blood mononuclear cells (PBMCs), taken before the fourth cycle of nivolumab. The clonotype was recovered from a human donor with classical Hodgkin lymphoma.

CDR3 DNA: TGTGCCAGCAGGGAACAGGGGGCCGTGACCGGCTACACCTTC. Its protein product is CASREQGAVTGYTF. The rearrangement uses TRBV6-1 and TRBJ1-2; 9 bases are shared with TRBD1. This CDR3 has 14 residues. Per the germline V gene, CDR1 is MNHNS and CDR2 is SASEGT. V gave up 6 bases and J gave up 8 bases; unmatched junction bases: 10.